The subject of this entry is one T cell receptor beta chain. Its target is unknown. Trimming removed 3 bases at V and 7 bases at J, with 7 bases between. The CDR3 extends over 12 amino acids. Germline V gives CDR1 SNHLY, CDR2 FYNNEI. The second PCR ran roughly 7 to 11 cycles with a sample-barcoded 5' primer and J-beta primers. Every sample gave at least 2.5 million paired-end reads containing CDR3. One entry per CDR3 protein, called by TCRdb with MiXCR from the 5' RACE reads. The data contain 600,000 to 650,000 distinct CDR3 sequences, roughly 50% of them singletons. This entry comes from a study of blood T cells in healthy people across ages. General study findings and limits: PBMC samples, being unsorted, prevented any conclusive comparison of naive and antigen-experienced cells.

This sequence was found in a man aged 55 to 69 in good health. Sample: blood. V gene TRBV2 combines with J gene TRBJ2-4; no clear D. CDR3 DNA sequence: TGTGCCAGCAGTGAGGCGATTAACATTCAGTACTTC. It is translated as CASSEAINIQYF.